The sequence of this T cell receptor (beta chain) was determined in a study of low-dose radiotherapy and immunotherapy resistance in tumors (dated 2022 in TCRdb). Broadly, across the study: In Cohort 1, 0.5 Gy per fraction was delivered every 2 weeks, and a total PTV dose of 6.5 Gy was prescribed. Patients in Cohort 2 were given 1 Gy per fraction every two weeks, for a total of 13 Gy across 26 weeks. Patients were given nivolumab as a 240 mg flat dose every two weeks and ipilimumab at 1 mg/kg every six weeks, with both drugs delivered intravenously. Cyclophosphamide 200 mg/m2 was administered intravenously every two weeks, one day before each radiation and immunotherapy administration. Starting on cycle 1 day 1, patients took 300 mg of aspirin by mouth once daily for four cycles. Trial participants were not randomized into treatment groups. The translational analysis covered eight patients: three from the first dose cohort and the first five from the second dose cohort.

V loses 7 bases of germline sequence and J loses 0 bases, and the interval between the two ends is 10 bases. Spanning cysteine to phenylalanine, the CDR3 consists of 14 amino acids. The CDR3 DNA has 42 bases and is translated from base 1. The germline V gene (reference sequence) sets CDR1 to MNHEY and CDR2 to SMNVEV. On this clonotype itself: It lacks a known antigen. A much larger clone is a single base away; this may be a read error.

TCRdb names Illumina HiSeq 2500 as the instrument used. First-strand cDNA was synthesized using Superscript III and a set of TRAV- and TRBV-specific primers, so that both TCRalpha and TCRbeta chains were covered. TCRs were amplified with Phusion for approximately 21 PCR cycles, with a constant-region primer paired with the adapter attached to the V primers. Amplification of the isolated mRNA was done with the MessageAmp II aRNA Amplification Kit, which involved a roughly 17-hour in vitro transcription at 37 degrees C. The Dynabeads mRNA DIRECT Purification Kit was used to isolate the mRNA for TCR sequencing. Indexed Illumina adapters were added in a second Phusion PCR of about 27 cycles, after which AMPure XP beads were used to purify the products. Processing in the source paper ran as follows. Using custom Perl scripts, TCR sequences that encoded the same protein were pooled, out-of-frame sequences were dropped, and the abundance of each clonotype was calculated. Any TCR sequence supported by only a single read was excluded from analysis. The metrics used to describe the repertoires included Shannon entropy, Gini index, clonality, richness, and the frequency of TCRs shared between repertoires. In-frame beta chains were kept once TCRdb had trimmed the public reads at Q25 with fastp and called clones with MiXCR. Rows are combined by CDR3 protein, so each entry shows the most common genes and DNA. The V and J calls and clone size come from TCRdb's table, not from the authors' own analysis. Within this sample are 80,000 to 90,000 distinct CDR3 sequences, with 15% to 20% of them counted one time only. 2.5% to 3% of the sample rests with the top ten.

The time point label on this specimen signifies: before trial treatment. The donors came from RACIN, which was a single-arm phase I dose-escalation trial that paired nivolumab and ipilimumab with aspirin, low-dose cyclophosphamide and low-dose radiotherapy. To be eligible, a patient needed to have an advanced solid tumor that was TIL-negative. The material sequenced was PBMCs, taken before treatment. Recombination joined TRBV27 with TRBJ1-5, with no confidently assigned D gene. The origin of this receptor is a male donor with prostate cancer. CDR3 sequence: CASMEQFSNQPQHF. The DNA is TGTGCCAGCATGGAGCAATTTAGCAATCAGCCCCAGCATTTT.